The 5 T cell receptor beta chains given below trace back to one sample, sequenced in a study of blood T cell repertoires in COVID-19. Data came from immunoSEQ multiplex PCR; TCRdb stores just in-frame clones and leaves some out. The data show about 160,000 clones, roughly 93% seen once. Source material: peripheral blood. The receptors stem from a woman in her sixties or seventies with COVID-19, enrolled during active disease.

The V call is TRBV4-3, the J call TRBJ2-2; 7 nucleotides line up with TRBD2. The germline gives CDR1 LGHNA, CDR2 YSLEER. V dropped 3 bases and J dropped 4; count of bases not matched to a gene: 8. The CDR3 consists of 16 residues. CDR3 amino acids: CASSQRGDYSTGELFF. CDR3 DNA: TGCGCCAGCAGCCAGAGAGGGGACTACTCCACCGGGGAGCTGTTTTTT.

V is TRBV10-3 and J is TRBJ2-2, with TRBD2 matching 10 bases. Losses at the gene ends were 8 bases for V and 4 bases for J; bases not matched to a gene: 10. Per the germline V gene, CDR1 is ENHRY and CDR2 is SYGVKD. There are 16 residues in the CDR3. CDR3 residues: CAISHAQRGGTGELFF. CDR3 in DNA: TGTGCCATCTCCCATGCCCAGCGGGGGGGCACCGGGGAGCTGTTTTTT.

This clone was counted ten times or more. DNA of the CDR3: TGTGCCAGCAGCACGGACACGTACCGTAATTCACCCCTCCACTTT. It yields the protein CASSTDTYRNSPLHF. This chain connects TRBV6-2 or TRBV6-3 to TRBJ1-6, with TRBD1 as a possible D gene (5 bases). Germline V CDR1 and CDR2: MNHEY, SVGEGT. The CDR3 contains 15 residues. Trimming took 6 bases from V and 6 from J, leaving 15 bases between them.

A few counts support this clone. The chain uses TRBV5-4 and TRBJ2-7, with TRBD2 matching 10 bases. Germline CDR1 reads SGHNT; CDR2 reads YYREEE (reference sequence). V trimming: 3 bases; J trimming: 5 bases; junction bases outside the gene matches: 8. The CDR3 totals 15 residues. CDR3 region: CASSYPSGGRDEQYF. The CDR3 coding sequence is TGTGCCAGCAGCTACCCTAGCGGGGGTCGGGACGAGCAGTACTTC.

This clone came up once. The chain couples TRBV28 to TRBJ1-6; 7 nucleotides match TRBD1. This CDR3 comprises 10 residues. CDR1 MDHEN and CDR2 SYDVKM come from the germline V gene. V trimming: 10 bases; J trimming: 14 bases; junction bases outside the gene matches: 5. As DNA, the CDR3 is TGTGCCACCGCGCAGGGGGCCCTCCACTTT. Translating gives CATAQGALHF. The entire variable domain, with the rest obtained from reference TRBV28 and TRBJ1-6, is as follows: DVKVTQSSRYLVKRTGEKVFLECVQDMDHENMFWYRQDPGLGLRLIYFSYDVKMKEKGDIPEGYSVSREKKERFSLILESASTNQTSMYLCATAQGALHFGNGTRLTVT.